The 5 T cell receptor beta chains listed next were all sequenced from one sample in a study of blood T cell repertoires in COVID-19. TCRdb's copy holds only in-frame clones and misses some; the assay was immunoSEQ multiplex PCR. The sample lists about 250,000 clones; about 79% were seen once. Specimen: peripheral blood. These receptors came from an elderly man with acute or convalescent COVID-19.

V is TRBV18 and J is TRBJ2-1, with a possible D match to TRBD2 (5 bases). The CDR3 runs to 12 residues. The ends were cut back, 2 bases at V and 10 bases at J, with 9 bases in the middle. Germline assignment: CDR1 KGHSH and CDR2 LQKENI. CDR3 sequence reads: CASSPMREEQFF. The CDR3 bases are TGTGCCAGCTCACCAATGAGGGAGGAGCAGTTCTTC.

This clone occurred once. This sequence joins TRBV11-2 and TRBJ2-1; 12 bases fit TRBD1. CDR3 length: 16 residues. J lost 3 bases, V lost 6 bases, and 6 bases had no gene match. Germline values: CDR1 SGHAT, CDR2 FQNNGV. The CDR3, as DNA: TGTGCCAGCAGTCTAAGGGACAGGGGGCTCTACAATGAGCAGTTCTTC. Encoded protein: CASSLRDRGLYNEQFF.

This clone was counted a few times. J is TRBJ1-2 and V is TRBV10-3; D is perhaps TRBD1 (5 bases). Trimming shortened V by 11 bases and J by 3 bases, and 7 bases separated the two germline ends. CDR3 size: 10 residues. CDR1 is ENHRY, CDR2 SYGVKD, per germline. CDR3 residues: CAARDYGYTF. The CDR3 nucleotides are TGTGCCGCCAGGGACTATGGCTACACCTTC.

The chain has TRBV7-9 and TRBJ1-1, with D possibly matching TRBD1 (6 bases). Germline CDR1 and CDR2: SEHNR and FQNEAQ (reference sequence). This CDR3 spans 14 amino acids. V gave up 3 bases and J gave up 6 bases, with 14 bases separating them. In DNA, the CDR3 is TGTGCCAGCAGCTTGGCTCCCCCAGGGGCTGAAGCTTTCTTT. It encodes CASSLAPPGAEAFF.

This sequence joins TRBV7-6 and TRBJ2-1, with 7 bases lining up with TRBD2. Germline V lookup: CDR1 SGHVS, CDR2 FNYEAQ. V dropped 2 bases and J dropped 4; count of bases not matched to a gene: 5. This CDR3 spans 15 amino acids. Here the CDR3 reads CASSLSGAPYNEQFF. CDR3 coding DNA: TGTGCCAGCAGCTTAAGCGGGGCCCCTTACAATGAGCAGTTCTTC.